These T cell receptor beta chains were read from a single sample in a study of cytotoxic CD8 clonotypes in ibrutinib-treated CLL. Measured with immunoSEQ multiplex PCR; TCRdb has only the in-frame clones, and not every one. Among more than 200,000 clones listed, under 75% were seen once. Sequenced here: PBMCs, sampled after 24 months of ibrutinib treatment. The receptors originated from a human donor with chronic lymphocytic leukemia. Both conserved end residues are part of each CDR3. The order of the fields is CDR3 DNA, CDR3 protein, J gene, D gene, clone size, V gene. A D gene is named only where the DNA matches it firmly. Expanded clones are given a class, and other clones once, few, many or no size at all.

CDR3nt: TGCGCCAGCAGCTCGGGACCGACTAGTCAGCCCCAGCATTTT
CDR3aa: CASSSGPTSQPQHF
j_gene: TRBJ1-5
d_gene: -
abundance: -
v_gene: TRBV5-1

CDR3nt: TGTGCCAGCAGTACCCGGGAAACGGGGGAGCAGTACTTC
CDR3aa: CASSTRETGEQYF
j_gene: TRBJ2-7
d_gene: -
abundance: -
v_gene: TRBV6-5

CDR3nt: TGTGCCAGCCCTCCGGGACTAGCGGGGGGAAGCTCCTACAATGAGCAGTTCTTC
CDR3aa: CASPPGLAGGSSYNEQFF
j_gene: TRBJ2-1
d_gene: TRBD2
abundance: -
v_gene: TRBV28

CDR3nt: TGTGCCAGCAGCTTAAGCCAGGGGGCAACAGATACGCAGTATTTT
CDR3aa: CASSLSQGATDTQYF
j_gene: TRBJ2-3
d_gene: TRBD1
abundance: -
v_gene: TRBV7-9

CDR3nt: TGTGCCCTAAGGCCCTGGCAGGAGACCCAGTACTTC
CDR3aa: CALRPWQETQYF
j_gene: TRBJ2-5
d_gene: -
abundance: -
v_gene: TRBV30

CDR3nt: TGTGCCAGCAGTGGACTAGTCTATGAAAAACTGTTTTTT
CDR3aa: CASSGLVYEKLFF
j_gene: TRBJ1-4
d_gene: -
abundance: -
v_gene: TRBV2

CDR3nt: TGTGCCAGCAGCTTGTTCCTAGCGGAGCAGTATTTT
CDR3aa: CASSLFLAEQYF
j_gene: TRBJ2-3
d_gene: TRBD2
abundance: once
v_gene: TRBV7-2

CDR3nt: TGTGCCAGCAGCCTAGGGGACAGGGGAGGGAAGGGGAGAGAGACCCAGTACTTC
CDR3aa: CASSLGDRGGKGRETQYF
j_gene: TRBJ2-5
d_gene: TRBD1
abundance: -
v_gene: TRBV9

CDR3nt: TGTGCCACCTCAGGGGGCACTGGAAACACCATATATTTT
CDR3aa: CATSGGTGNTIYF
j_gene: TRBJ1-3
d_gene: TRBD1
abundance: -
v_gene: TRBV28

CDR3nt: TGTGCCAGTAAATTTGCGGGACAGGGCGATCAGCCCCAGCATTTT
CDR3aa: CASKFAGQGDQPQHF
j_gene: TRBJ1-5
d_gene: TRBD1
abundance: once
v_gene: TRBV19

CDR3nt: TGTGCCAGCAGCGAGGCCCCCGGACTCTCGGGCAATGAGCAGTTCTTC
CDR3aa: CASSEAPGLSGNEQFF
j_gene: TRBJ2-1
d_gene: -
abundance: -
v_gene: TRBV9

CDR3nt: TGCAGCGTTGGTGGTCAGGGAAACTATGGCTACACCTTC
CDR3aa: CSVGGQGNYGYTF
j_gene: TRBJ1-2
d_gene: -
abundance: few
v_gene: TRBV29-1

CDR3nt: TGTGCCAGCAGTTTAAGGGGGCCCACCTACGAGCAGTACTTC
CDR3aa: CASSLRGPTYEQYF
j_gene: TRBJ2-7
d_gene: TRBD1
abundance: few
v_gene: TRBV27

CDR3nt: TGCAGTGCCGGGGGAGTCGGTGGCTACACCTTC
CDR3aa: CSAGGVGGYTF
j_gene: TRBJ1-2
d_gene: -
abundance: few
v_gene: TRBV20-1

CDR3nt: TGTGCCAGCAGCATCGGGACAGGTGATAATCAGCCCCAGCATTTT
CDR3aa: CASSIGTGDNQPQHF
j_gene: TRBJ1-5
d_gene: TRBD1
abundance: once
v_gene: TRBV7-9

CDR3nt: TGTGCCAGCAGCCCGGGGGGACTAGCGGGAAAATCCTACGAGCAGTACTTC
CDR3aa: CASSPGGLAGKSYEQYF
j_gene: TRBJ2-7
d_gene: TRBD2
abundance: -
v_gene: TRBV13

CDR3nt: TGTGCCATCAGTGTTGGTATAACCTCTGGAAACACCATATATTTT
CDR3aa: CAISVGITSGNTIYF
j_gene: TRBJ1-3
d_gene: -
abundance: -
v_gene: TRBV10-3

CDR3nt: TGTGCCAGCAGTTCGGGAGCGGGAGGGCCTGACGAGCAGTACTTC
CDR3aa: CASSSGAGGPDEQYF
j_gene: TRBJ2-7
d_gene: TRBD2
abundance: -
v_gene: TRBV6-5

CDR3nt: TGTGCCAGCAGCCTAAACGCCGGGGAGGGCGTCTACGAGCAGTACTTC
CDR3aa: CASSLNAGEGVYEQYF
j_gene: TRBJ2-7
d_gene: TRBD2
abundance: -
v_gene: TRBV13

CDR3nt: TGCAGCGGGGGGAGGACAGGGGAGTCGGAGACCCAGTACTTC
CDR3aa: CSGGRTGESETQYF
j_gene: TRBJ2-5
d_gene: TRBD1
abundance: -
v_gene: TRBV29-1

CDR3nt: TGCGCCAGCAGCCACTCCGACAGGCCTGGGGAGCAGTACTTC
CDR3aa: CASSHSDRPGEQYF
j_gene: TRBJ2-7
d_gene: -
abundance: -
v_gene: TRBV4-3

CDR3nt: TGTGCCAGCAGCTTACAGGGACAGGCTTTTGAGACCCAGTACTTC
CDR3aa: CASSLQGQAFETQYF
j_gene: TRBJ2-5
d_gene: TRBD1
abundance: -
v_gene: TRBV7-3

CDR3nt: TGTGCCAGCCGCCCACGGACTAGCGGGAGCGGGAGTGAGCAGTTCTTC
CDR3aa: CASRPRTSGSGSEQFF
j_gene: TRBJ2-1
d_gene: TRBD2
abundance: -
v_gene: TRBV2

CDR3nt: TGTGCCAGCAGCGTGGGACAGGGGGTTGAAAAACTGTTTTTT
CDR3aa: CASSVGQGVEKLFF
j_gene: TRBJ1-4
d_gene: TRBD1
abundance: once
v_gene: TRBV9

CDR3nt: TGTGCCACCAGCGGACGACCAAATCAGCCCCAGCATTTT
CDR3aa: CATSGRPNQPQHF
j_gene: TRBJ1-5
d_gene: -
abundance: -
v_gene: TRBV15

CDR3nt: TGTGCCAGCAGCGCCCGGGACACCTACGAGCAGTACTTC
CDR3aa: CASSARDTYEQYF
j_gene: TRBJ2-7
d_gene: -
abundance: -
v_gene: TRBV11-2

CDR3nt: TGCACCAGCAGCCAACACGTGGCGTCGGGAGTTCGATCCTACAATGAGCAGTTCTTC
CDR3aa: CTSSQHVASGVRSYNEQFF
j_gene: TRBJ2-1
d_gene: -
abundance: -
v_gene: TRBV1

CDR3nt: TGTGCCAGCAGCCAGGGACAGGGGGCCTACGAGCAGTACTTC
CDR3aa: CASSQGQGAYEQYF
j_gene: TRBJ2-7
d_gene: TRBD1
abundance: -
v_gene: TRBV7-9

CDR3nt: TGCAGCGTTGAAGTACGGGAGGATCAGCCCCAGCATTTT
CDR3aa: CSVEVREDQPQHF
j_gene: TRBJ1-5
d_gene: -
abundance: once
v_gene: TRBV29-1

CDR3nt: TGCAGCGTCGGCGGATACGAGCAGTACTTC
CDR3aa: CSVGGYEQYF
j_gene: TRBJ2-7
d_gene: -
abundance: -
v_gene: TRBV29-1

CDR3nt: TGTGCCAGTAGCCTCGGGGCGCACGGCAATCAGCCCCAGCATTTT
CDR3aa: CASSLGAHGNQPQHF
j_gene: TRBJ1-5
d_gene: -
abundance: -
v_gene: TRBV19

CDR3nt: TGTGCCAGCAGTTACCGAGGTCCTGACGAGCAGTACTTC
CDR3aa: CASSYRGPDEQYF
j_gene: TRBJ2-7
d_gene: -
abundance: few
v_gene: TRBV6-6

CDR3nt: TGTGCCAGCTCACAGGCCAGGGGCCTCTATGGCTACACCTTC
CDR3aa: CASSQARGLYGYTF
j_gene: TRBJ1-2
d_gene: -
abundance: -
v_gene: TRBV18

CDR3nt: TGTGCCAGCAGTTCATCCCGGCCTTATGGCTACACCTTC
CDR3aa: CASSSSRPYGYTF
j_gene: TRBJ1-2
d_gene: -
abundance: -
v_gene: TRBV28

CDR3nt: TGCAGCTCCTACGTGGGGGGGAATGAAAAACTGTTTTTT
CDR3aa: CSSYVGGNEKLFF
j_gene: TRBJ1-4
d_gene: -
abundance: -
v_gene: TRBV29-1

CDR3nt: TGTGCCTTCTACCGACAGGGTACGAGGTATGGCTACACCTTC
CDR3aa: CAFYRQGTRYGYTF
j_gene: TRBJ1-2
d_gene: TRBD1
abundance: once
v_gene: TRBV30

CDR3nt: TGTGCCAGCAGTTGGGTAGCGGCCCAAGAGACCCAGTACTTC
CDR3aa: CASSWVAAQETQYF
j_gene: TRBJ2-5
d_gene: -
abundance: few
v_gene: TRBV6-5

CDR3nt: TGTGCCAGCAGCGTAGTTGGGACACTGCGTAGCACAGATACGCAGTATTTT
CDR3aa: CASSVVGTLRSTDTQYF
j_gene: TRBJ2-3
d_gene: -
abundance: few
v_gene: TRBV9

CDR3nt: TGTGCCAGCAGATACCAAGGGTGGAACACTGAAGCTTTCTTT
CDR3aa: CASRYQGWNTEAFF
j_gene: TRBJ1-1
d_gene: -
abundance: few
v_gene: TRBV27

CDR3nt: TGTGCCAGCAGCCCTGGGACAGGGAGCGACGAGCAGTACTTC
CDR3aa: CASSPGTGSDEQYF
j_gene: TRBJ2-7
d_gene: TRBD1
abundance: -
v_gene: TRBV11-2

CDR3nt: TGTGCCAGCAGCTTAGACCGCGTATCTGAAAAACTGTTTTTT
CDR3aa: CASSLDRVSEKLFF
j_gene: TRBJ1-4
d_gene: -
abundance: -
v_gene: TRBV11-2

CDR3nt: TGTGCCATCAGCTCTACTAGCGGGACGTACCAAGAGACCCAGTACTTC
CDR3aa: CAISSTSGTYQETQYF
j_gene: TRBJ2-5
d_gene: TRBD2
abundance: -
v_gene: TRBV10-3

CDR3nt: TGTGCCAGCAGTTACCCCGACAGGGCGTCCCGGTCGGAGCAGTTCTTC
CDR3aa: CASSYPDRASRSEQFF
j_gene: TRBJ2-1
d_gene: TRBD1
abundance: -
v_gene: TRBV6-6

CDR3nt: TGTGCCAGCAGCCTTGTCCCAGAGACCCAGTACTTC
CDR3aa: CASSLVPETQYF
j_gene: TRBJ2-5
d_gene: -
abundance: -
v_gene: TRBV7-9

CDR3nt: TGTGCCAGCAGCTTCACAAGCGGGTACTACAATGAGCAGTTCTTC
CDR3aa: CASSFTSGYYNEQFF
j_gene: TRBJ2-1
d_gene: -
abundance: once
v_gene: TRBV5-5

CDR3nt: TGCACCAGCAGCCAAGACCTCGACCCGTTCGCGGATAGCGAAAAACTGTTTTTT
CDR3aa: CTSSQDLDPFADSEKLFF
j_gene: TRBJ1-4
d_gene: -
abundance: -
v_gene: TRBV1

CDR3nt: TGTGCCAGCAGTGAGCCGACTAGCGACTACAATGAGCAGTTCTTC
CDR3aa: CASSEPTSDYNEQFF
j_gene: TRBJ2-1
d_gene: TRBD2
abundance: once
v_gene: TRBV25-1